The following is a T cell receptor (beta chain) sequence with its context. Its matching antigen is unknown. This record comes from a study of response to subunit inactivated influenza vaccine. Study-level points and caveats: Few new T cells, the authors suggested, are recruited by each seasonal influenza vaccination.

TCRdb recomputed calls from the RT-PCR reads with MiXCR, one row per CDR3 protein. The table records around 470,000 distinct CDR3 sequences, around 7.7% of them present only once. Germline CDR1 reads DFQATT; CDR2 reads SNEGSKA (reference sequence). This CDR3 contains 13 residues. V was shortened by 5 bases and J by 3 bases, with 14 bases between the two germline ends. This specimen consisted of PBMCs from blood, obtained around 25 months after vaccination. The receptor's source is a man aged 50-75 years who received an inactivated influenza vaccine. This chain joins TRBV20-1 and TRBJ2-7; D gene uncertain. For the CDR3, the DNA is TGCAGTGCTCGGATCTGGCGGAGCTACGAGCAGTACTTC. Amino acid sequence: CSARIWRSYEQYF.